This T cell receptor beta chain was identified during a study of CD8 T cells in ankylosing spondylitis. Quantitative 5'-RACE with molecular barcodes was used to make the TCR beta libraries. TCRdb re-derived calls from the 5' RACE reads in MiXCR, one entry per CDR3 protein. The repertoire holds tens of thousands of distinct CDR3 sequences, with about 5.4% as singletons. The V end lost 1 base, the J end lost 3 bases, and 15 bases lay between the germline ends. Germline V gives CDR1 SQVTM, CDR2 ANQGSEA. The CDR3 is 15 residues long. This clonotype was seen at least ten times. Its antigen is currently unknown. Whole-study findings and limits: Clones linked to disease, bearing a CD8+ phenotype, were relatively rare in peripheral blood. One TCR beta motif, made up of seven to nine highly homologous variants, appeared characteristic of ankylosing spondylitis blood. Certain motif variants had earlier appeared in reactive arthritis synovial fluid and blood.

Sequencing input: blood, either unsorted or a sorted T cell fraction (not recorded which). This sequence joins TRBV29-1 and TRBJ1-1; maybe TRBD1 (6 bases). This clonotype was sampled from a male donor with ankylosing spondylitis or in good health (not recorded which). CDR3 sequence: CSVEGAGAGDTEAFF. The CDR3 region has the DNA TGCAGCGTTGAAGGGGCAGGGGCGGGGGACACTGAAGCTTTCTTT.